These 21 T cell receptor beta chains share one sample of origin, sequenced in a study of blood T cell repertoires in COVID-19. Generated by immunoSEQ multiplex PCR, the TCRdb table keeps only in-frame clones and is missing some. The table shows about 97,000 clones, with approximately 92% occurring only once. Input material: peripheral blood. These receptors all come from a man aged 50 or older with active COVID-19.

The V gene is TRBV28, the J gene TRBJ1-1; 7 bases align to TRBD1. The CDR3 has 12 residues. V dropped 6 bases and J dropped 8; count of bases not matched to a gene: 6. Germline-derived CDR1 and CDR2 are MDHEN and SYDVKM. CDR3 in DNA: TGTGCCAGCAGCATACCACAGGGGGAAGCTTTCTTT. Translation: CASSIPQGEAFF.

The sample holds one count of this clone. This chain connects TRBV6-5 to TRBJ2-1, with 10 bases matching TRBD1. CDR3 length: 16 residues. Unmatched junction bases numbered 8, after V lost 4 bases and J lost 5 bases. CDR1 and CDR2 (germline): MNHEY, SVGAGI. The CDR3: CASSSTGTGVNNEQFF. The CDR3 region has the DNA TGTGCCAGCAGTTCGACCGGGACAGGGGTGAACAATGAGCAGTTCTTC.

The V and J genes are TRBV29-1 and TRBJ1-2; a possible D gene is TRBD1 (5 bases). CDR1 and CDR2 (germline): SQVTM, ANQGSEA. Trimming took 4 bases from V and 3 from J, leaving 9 bases between them. The CDR3 contains 12 residues. The CDR3, as DNA: TGCAGCGTTGGAGACAGTGACTATGGCTACACCTTC. This gives the protein CSVGDSDYGYTF.

The CDR3, as DNA: TGTGCCAGCAGCTTGGGGAGGTGGGAGGACAATGAGCAGTTCTTC. Its translation is CASSLGRWEDNEQFF. The V call is TRBV5-8, the J call TRBJ2-1; a weak D match, TRBD2 (6 bases). The V gene's germline CDR1 is SGHTS and CDR2 YDEGEE. Trimming left V 0 bases short and J 5 bases short, with 12 bases between. The CDR3 covers 15 residues.

This clone appeared once. The chain is built from TRBV7-6 and TRBJ1-4, with 8 bases that match TRBD1. J was trimmed by 2 bases and V by 4 bases; bases with no gene match: 3. The CDR3 consists of 15 residues. Germline V gives CDR1 SGHVS, CDR2 FNYEAQ. This CDR3 is CASSSWTGTNEKLFF. CDR3 DNA: TGTGCCAGCAGCTCGTGGACAGGGACTAATGAAAAACTGTTTTTT. The full variable domain, its missing parts supplied by reference TRBV7-6 and TRBJ1-4, is GAGVSQSPRYKVTKRGQDVALRCDPISGHVSLYWYRQALGQGPEFLTYFNYEAQQDKSGLPNDRFSAERPEGSISTLTIQRTEQRDSAMYRCASSSWTGTNEKLFFGSGTQLSVL.

The chain carries TRBV6-6 and TRBJ2-1; 14 bases fit TRBD2. The CDR3 runs 15 residues. With V trimmed by 6 bases and J by 7 bases, 5 bases remained unmatched. Germline V gene sequence: CDR1 MNHNY, CDR2 SVGAGI (reference sequence). The CDR3 nucleotides read TGTGCCAGCAGCAAGGGACTAGCGGGAGCGAATGAGCAGTTCTTC. Translated: CASSKGLAGANEQFF.

The J gene is TRBJ1-3, the V gene TRBV28; possible D gene TRBD1, 6 bases. Looked up from germline, CDR1 is MDHEN and CDR2 is SYDVKM. V was cut by 7 bases and J by 2 bases, with 24 bases left in between. The CDR3 is 18 residues long. Written as DNA, the CDR3 is TGTGCCAGCAATTCCCCAGGGGATCCTCTGCAGACTGGAAACACCATATATTTT. This gives the protein CASNSPGDPLQTGNTIYF.

The V gene is TRBV5-1, the J gene TRBJ2-1; 9 nucleotides match TRBD2. Losses at the gene ends were 2 bases for V and 3 bases for J; bases not matched to a gene: 3. Germline lookup yields CDR1 SGHRS and CDR2 YFSETQ. This CDR3 contains 15 residues. CDR3 residues: CASSFASGNYNEQFF. CDR3 bases: TGCGCCAGCAGCTTCGCTAGCGGGAACTACAATGAGCAGTTCTTC.

The chain couples TRBV19 to TRBJ2-2; TRBD2 might be the D (6 bases). The CDR3 has 13 residues. The germline gives CDR1 LNHDA, CDR2 SQIVND (reference sequence). V was trimmed by 10 bases and J by 1 base, leaving 10 bases between them. The DNA for the CDR3 is TGTGCCACCCAAGCGGGGAACACCGGGGAGCTGTTTTTT. Translating gives CATQAGNTGELFF.

The chain links TRBV18 to TRBJ2-3; TRBD2 matches 7 bases. This CDR3 region has 15 residues. Unmatched junction bases numbered 11, after V lost 5 bases and J lost 6 bases. Germline V gene sequence: CDR1 KGHSH, CDR2 LQKENI. CDR3 DNA sequence: TGTGCCAGCTCAAGGGTCTGGGCGGGAGTCGATACGCAGTATTTT. Translated: CASSRVWAGVDTQYF.

The chain links TRBV4-1 to TRBJ2-7; TRBD2 aligns across 7 bases. The CDR3 has 15 residues. CDR1 and CDR2 from the germline V gene are MGHRA and YSYEKL. V lost 4 bases, J lost 4 bases, and 10 bases stayed unmatched. This CDR3 is CASSPQISGLYEQYF. The CDR3 DNA follows: TGCGCCAGCAGCCCTCAAATTAGCGGGTTGTACGAGCAGTACTTC.

V gene TRBV19 combines with J gene TRBJ1-4; no reliable D call. Germline assignment: CDR1 LNHDA and CDR2 SQIVND (reference sequence). The CDR3 runs 14 residues. The CDR3 bases are TGTGCAGCATCCTCCGGGGAGGCTAATGAAAAACTGTTTTTT. Translating it yields CAASSGEANEKLFF. The complete variable domain, with remaining parts taken from reference TRBV19 and TRBJ1-4, reads DGGITQSPKYLFRKEGQNVTLSCEQNLNHDAMYWYRQDPGQGLRLIYYSQIVNDFQKGDIAEGYSVSREKKESFPLTVTSAQKNPTAFYLCAASSGEANEKLFFGSGTQLSVL.

CDR3 in DNA: TGTGCCACCGAAGGGGTCCCTGCCACCGGGGAGCTGTTTTTT. Translating gives CATEGVPATGELFF. The chain combines TRBV28 with TRBJ2-2, with D possibly matching TRBD1 (5 bases). Trimming stripped 10 bases from V and 4 bases from J, with 16 bases between. CDR3 length: 14 amino acids. The V gene's germline CDR1 is MDHEN and CDR2 SYDVKM. Looking up the rest from reference TRBV28 and TRBJ2-2 gives the full variable domain: DVKVTQSSRYLVKRTGEKVFLECVQDMDHENMFWYRQDPGLGLRLIYFSYDVKMKEKGDIPEGYSVSREKKERFSLILESASTNQTSMYLCATEGVPATGELFFGEGSRLTVL.

V gene TRBV30 combines with J gene TRBJ2-6; TRBD2 agrees at 8 bases. CDR3 length equals 15 residues. Per germline, CDR1 GTSNPN and CDR2 SVGIG (reference sequence). V gave up 2 bases and J gave up 4 bases; unmatched junction bases: 4. CDR3: CAWSRGGEGANVLTF. In DNA form, the CDR3 reads TGTGCCTGGAGTCGGGGGGGTGAAGGGGCCAACGTCCTGACTTTC.

J is TRBJ2-1 and V is TRBV5-1; the match to TRBD1 covers 8 bases. CDR1 is SGHRS and CDR2 is YFSETQ in the germline V gene. This CDR3 contains 14 residues. Trimming at V came to 2 bases and at J to 9 bases, leaving 7 bases not matched to a gene. The CDR3 region is CASSLRQGPSEQFF. In nucleotides, the CDR3 is TGCGCCAGCAGCTTAAGACAGGGGCCCAGTGAGCAGTTCTTC.

This rearrangement joins TRBV11-2 to TRBJ2-5; TRBD2 agrees at 7 bases. The CDR3 is made up of 15 amino acids. V lost 1 base to trimming and J lost 5 bases; unmatched junction nucleotides: 7. Looked up from germline, CDR1 is SGHAT and CDR2 is FQNNGV. CDR3 in DNA: TGTGCCAGCAGCTTAGGGGGGAGGGCAAGGGAGACCCAGTACTTC. Its protein product is CASSLGGRARETQYF.

This chain uses TRBV5-4 with TRBJ2-3; 9 bases are shared with TRBD1. The V segment lost 1 base and the J segment 4 bases; nucleotides outside the gene matches: 10. The CDR3 contains 17 residues. Germline V lookup: CDR1 SGHNT, CDR2 YYREEE (reference sequence). In DNA, the CDR3 is TGTGCCAGCAGCTTGCCCCCCAGGGGACAGGGTGCAGATACGCAGTATTTT. This translates into CASSLPPRGQGADTQYF.

The V and J genes are TRBV28 and TRBJ1-1; weak D call: TRBD1 (6 bases). Trimming took 5 bases from V and 0 from J, leaving 10 bases between them. Germline values: CDR1 MDHEN, CDR2 SYDVKM. This CDR3 has 14 amino acids. As DNA, the CDR3 is TGTGCCAGCAGTGAACAGGGACTGAACACTGAAGCTTTCTTT. Protein sequence: CASSEQGLNTEAFF.

This chain uses TRBV6-1 with TRBJ1-1, with D unresolved. In germline, CDR1 is MNHNS, CDR2 SASEGT. Trimming cost V 3 bases and J 0 bases, with 11 bases left between them. This CDR3 spans 15 amino acids. The CDR3 loop reads CASSDIAGLNTEAFF. DNA for the CDR3: TGTGCCAGCAGTGATATTGCAGGATTGAACACTGAAGCTTTCTTT.

This clone was found once. The chain recombines TRBV12-3 or TRBV12-4 with TRBJ1-2, with D perhaps TRBD1 (6 bases). The CDR3 is 12 residues long. V was trimmed by 5 bases and J by 4 bases, leaving 8 bases between them. CDR3: CASSGQRYGYTF. CDR3 DNA: TGTGCCAGCAGTGGACAGCGCTATGGCTACACCTTC.

This chain uses TRBV7-9 with TRBJ1-2, with 7 nucleotides matching TRBD1. The CDR3 covers 13 residues. CDR1 and CDR2 from the germline V gene are SEHNR and FQNEAQ (reference sequence). The junction had 4 bases not matched to a gene; V was cut back by 1 base and J by 8 bases. The CDR3 protein is CASSLETGWGYTF. CDR3 in DNA: TGTGCCAGCAGCTTAGAGACAGGGTGGGGCTACACCTTC.